A few counts support the clone carrying this TCR beta chain. As yet, its antigen is unknown. This record comes from a study of T cells in Graves' hyperthyroidism and ophthalmopathy. Study results and caveats: Within blood appeared most thyroid clonotypes that had expanded above 0.001.

Patients were excluded for uncontrolled infection, other autoimmune disease, pregnancy or lactation. Fresh peripheral blood, 7.5 to 10 ml, yielded the PBMCs. Template material for amplifying TCR beta CDR3 regions consisted of RNA transcripts. A first-round RT-PCR of the TCR CDR3 used the HTBI primer set. Using its own MiXCR run on the multiplex PCR reads, TCRdb lists one record per CDR3 protein. This table holds 450,000 to 600,000 distinct CDR3 sequences, 15% to 20% found once. The sequenced sample was blood. The sequence was obtained from a middle-aged man with Graves' ophthalmopathy.

This CDR3 is CASSPRQKSQETQYF. The CDR3 DNA follows: TGTGCCAGCTCACCACGACAGAAGTCCCAAGAGACCCAGTACTTC. V usage is TRBV18 and J usage is TRBJ2-5, with a weak D call TRBD1 (5 bases). The CDR3 covers 15 residues. Germline CDR1 reads KGHSH; CDR2 reads LQKENI. V lost 1 base to trimming and J lost 1 base, with 10 bases between them.